A single sample gave rise to the 4 T cell receptor beta chains below, sequenced in a study of read filtering for tumor transcriptome and immune sequencing. This library used around 0.4 ug RNA and molecular barcoded adaptors spanning alpha/delta and beta/gamma chains. TCRdb redid the calling of the reads with MiXCR, one entry per CDR3 protein. The table records some 41,000 distinct CDR3 sequences, around an eighth of them present only once. Sequencing used a population of CD138-negative cells sorted from bone marrow. These receptors were collected from a donor at least 40 years old with multiple myeloma.

This clonotype came up many times. The J gene is TRBJ2-2, the V gene TRBV15; 12 nucleotides match TRBD1. Germline CDR1 is LNHNV and CDR2 is YYDKDF (reference sequence). The CDR3 spans 18 residues. Losses at the gene ends were 5 bases for V and 6 bases for J; bases not matched to a gene: 13. CDR3 bases: TGTGCCACCAGCGGGCGATCTACGGGACAGGGGGCCTCCGGGGAGCTGTTTTTT. Translated, it gives CATSGRSTGQGASGELFF. Using reference TRBV15 and TRBJ2-2 for the parts outside the CDR3, the full variable domain is DAMVIQNPRYQVTQFGKPVTLSCSQTLNHNVMYWYQQKSSQAPKLLFHYYDKDFNNEADTPDNFQSRRPNTSFCFLDIRSPGLGDTAMYLCATSGRSTGQGASGELFFGEGSRLTVL.

This clonotype came up many times. V gene TRBV7-2 combines with J gene TRBJ1-5; 7 bases line up with TRBD1. The V gene end was trimmed by 4 bases and the J gene end by 7 bases; junction bases not matched to a gene: 10. The CDR3 runs to 15 residues. CDR1 is SGHTA and CDR2 is FQGNSA in the germline V gene. CDR3 in amino acids: CASSWTGFGQQPQHF. The DNA for the CDR3 is TGTGCCAGCAGCTGGACAGGTTTCGGCCAGCAGCCCCAGCATTTT.

This clonotype was seen ten or more times. This chain connects TRBV12-3 or TRBV12-4 to TRBJ1-2; D possibly corresponds to TRBD1 (6 bases). V was clipped by 3 bases and J by 4 bases, with 9 bases between them. This CDR3 comprises 13 residues. The chain's CDR3 is CASSFQGSYGYTF. CDR3 DNA sequence: TGTGCCAGCAGTTTTCAGGGGAGCTATGGCTACACCTTC.

This clonotype was counted many times. The rearrangement links TRBV11-2 to TRBJ2-2; D is unresolved. This CDR3 has 14 residues. The germline V and J ends were trimmed by 2 bases and 6 bases, with 10 bases remaining between them. Germline V lookup: CDR1 SGHAT, CDR2 FQNNGV. This CDR3 reads CASSLHPTAGELFF. CDR3 bases: TGTGCCAGCAGCTTACACCCAACAGCCGGGGAGCTGTTTTTT. Full variable domain (remainder filled in from reference TRBV11-2 and TRBJ2-2): EAGVAQSPRYKIIEKRQSVAFWCNPISGHATLYWYQQILGQGPKLLIQFQNNGVVDDSQLPKDRFSAERLKGVDSTLKIQPAKLEDSAVYLCASSLHPTAGELFFGEGSRLTVL.